Shown below are 18 T cell receptor beta chains from a single sample sequenced in a study of cytomegalovirus exposure and HLA in healthy donors. The PCR employed 60 Vbeta primers together with 13 Jbeta primers. Sequencing used immunoSEQ multiplex PCR; TCRdb keeps in-frame clones, though not all of them. The table has under 250,000 clones, around 81% seen once. Sequenced material: PBMCs. All receptors derive from an older woman in good health and CMV-seropositive.

The chain combines TRBV4-1 with TRBJ2-1; the D gene is possibly TRBD2 (5 bases). The V and J ends lost 1 base and 8 bases respectively, with 9 bases between them. Germline V gene sequence: CDR1 MGHRA, CDR2 YSYEKL. This CDR3 has 13 residues. CDR3 residues: CASSQVMRDEQFF. The CDR3 bases are TGCGCCAGCAGCCAAGTGATGAGGGATGAGCAGTTCTTC.

The chain joins TRBV5-6 to TRBJ2-3; a possible D gene is TRBD1 (5 bases). The V end was cut by 0 bases, the J end by 4 bases, with 9 bases between. In germline, CDR1 is SGHDT, CDR2 YYEEEE. The CDR3 has 14 residues. The CDR3, as DNA: TGTGCCAGCAGCTTGGAGCAGGGCGCAGATACGCAGTATTTT. Translation gives CASSLEQGADTQYF.

This clone was picked up a small number of times. The chain uses TRBV30 and TRBJ1-5; D might be TRBD1 (6 bases). The CDR3 consists of 15 residues. CDR1 is GTSNPN, CDR2 SVGIG, per germline (reference sequence). Between the trimmed V and J ends, which lost 1 base and 1 base, there was a span of 11 bases. The CDR3 sequence: CAWSGSGHSNQPQHF. The CDR3 bases are TGTGCCTGGAGTGGATCGGGACACAGCAATCAGCCCCAGCATTTT.

V usage is TRBV7-9 and J usage is TRBJ2-7; 8 positions match TRBD2. Germline V lookup: CDR1 SEHNR, CDR2 FQNEAQ (reference sequence). CDR3 length equals 15 residues. The ends lost 5 bases at V and 2 bases at J; junction bases unmatched: 8. For the CDR3, the DNA is TGTGCCAGCAGCCTAACTAGCGGTCCTACCTACGAGCAGTACTTC. The encoded protein is CASSLTSGPTYEQYF. The whole variable domain, remainder taken from reference TRBV7-9 and TRBJ2-7, is DTGVSQNPRHKITKRGQNVTFRCDPISEHNRLYWYRQTLGQGPEFLTYFQNEAQLEKSRLLSDRFSAERPKGSFSTLEIQRTEQGDSAMYLCASSLTSGPTYEQYFGPGTRLTVT.

The chain is built from TRBV2 and TRBJ1-6; 9 nucleotides align to TRBD1. The CDR3 runs to 15 residues. V was pared by 4 bases and J by 6 bases, with 4 bases of the junction left unmatched. CDR1 and CDR2 from the germline V gene are SNHLY and FYNNEI. CDR3 DNA sequence: TGTGCCAGCAGTGTGGACAGGGGAGGTAATTCACCCCTCCACTTT. Protein product: CASSVDRGGNSPLHF.

This clone was seen a few times. This chain connects TRBV6-5 to TRBJ1-1; 8 bases fit TRBD1. The V gene end was trimmed by 6 bases and the J gene end by 1 base; junction bases not matched to a gene: 7. The CDR3 loop spans 15 amino acids. The germline gives CDR1 MNHEY, CDR2 SVGAGI. The CDR3 sequence: CASSIDRGPNTEAFF. CDR3 DNA sequence: TGTGCCAGCAGCATAGACAGGGGCCCGAACACTGAAGCTTTCTTT.

The chain employs TRBV19 and TRBJ2-1; 8 bases line up with TRBD2. The length of the CDR3 is 13 residues. After removal of 8 bases from V and 6 bases from J, the junction contained 6 bases not matched to a gene. CDR1 is LNHDA, CDR2 SQIVND, per germline (reference sequence). CDR3 loop: CASLGGRSNEQFF. The CDR3 nucleotides read TGTGCCAGTCTTGGCGGGAGGAGCAATGAGCAGTTCTTC.

The gene calls are TRBV5-4 and TRBJ2-7, with 7 bases lining up with TRBD2. Germline V lookup: CDR1 SGHNT, CDR2 YYREEE (reference sequence). The CDR3 consists of 14 residues. V trimming: 3 bases; J trimming: 0 bases; junction bases outside the gene matches: 3. The CDR3 is CASSSGTNSYEQYF. In nucleotides, the CDR3 is TGTGCCAGCAGCTCCGGGACTAACTCCTACGAGCAGTACTTC.

The chain has TRBV5-1 and TRBJ2-1, with 8 bases fitting TRBD2. The CDR3 consists of 14 residues. From germline, CDR1 is SGHRS and CDR2 YFSETQ. The V gene end was trimmed by 1 base and the J gene end by 8 bases; junction bases not matched to a gene: 5. The CDR3 coding sequence is TGCGCCAGCAGCTTGCGACTAGCGACGGATGAGCAGTTCTTC. Translating gives CASSLRLATDEQFF.

As DNA, the CDR3 is TGTGCCTGGAGTGGGGTAGCGGGCAATGAGCAGTTCTTC. Translating it yields CAWSGVAGNEQFF. The genes are TRBV30 and TRBJ2-1, with 7 bases matching TRBD2. V shed 1 base and J 6 bases; nucleotides not matched to a gene: 3. The CDR3 covers 13 residues. Looked up from germline, CDR1 is GTSNPN and CDR2 is SVGIG (reference sequence).

This clone was picked up a small number of times. The J gene is TRBJ1-4, the V gene TRBV2, with 8 bases fitting TRBD1. J was trimmed by 8 bases and V by 10 bases; bases with no gene match: 6. The CDR3 has 12 residues. Looked up from germline, CDR1 is SNHLY and CDR2 is FYNNEI. CDR3 amino acids: CATWTGYEKLFF. The CDR3, as DNA: TGTGCCACATGGACAGGGTACGAAAAACTGTTTTTT. The full variable domain, completed using reference TRBV2 and TRBJ1-4, is EPEVTQTPSHQVTQMGQEVILRCVPISNHLYFYWYRQILGQKVEFLVSFYNNEISEKSEIFDDQFSVERPDGSNFTLKIRSTKLEDSAMYFCATWTGYEKLFFGSGTQLSVL.

The J gene is TRBJ2-1, the V gene TRBV6-1, with TRBD2 matching 9 bases. CDR3 length: 16 residues. CDR1 MNHNS and CDR2 SASEGT come from the germline V gene. V was pared by 1 base and J by 0 bases, with 1 base of the junction left unmatched. The CDR3 bases are TGTGCCAGCAGTGAAGAAGCGGGAGGCTCCTACAATGAGCAGTTCTTC. This encodes CASSEEAGGSYNEQFF.

As DNA, the CDR3 is TGTGCCAGCAGCTTGGATACTAGCGGGAGGGCGGAGCAGTTCTTC. It is translated as CASSLDTSGRAEQFF. The V and J genes are TRBV5-4 and TRBJ2-1; 13 positions agree with TRBD2. V lost 0 bases, J lost 10 bases, and 4 bases stayed unmatched. This CDR3 comprises 15 residues. Germline assignment: CDR1 SGHNT and CDR2 YYREEE (reference sequence).

This clone came up a few times. The J gene is TRBJ2-1, the V gene TRBV7-9; TRBD2 matches at 8 bases. Germline CDR1 is SEHNR and CDR2 is FQNEAQ (reference sequence). CDR3 length: 17 amino acids. Losses at the gene ends were 0 bases for V and 7 bases for J; bases not matched to a gene: 11. CDR3 sequence: CASSLAGKRELRNEQFF. The CDR3 DNA sequence: TGTGCCAGCAGCTTAGCTGGTAAGCGGGAGTTACGGAATGAGCAGTTCTTC. Full variable domain (outside the CDR3, taken from reference TRBV7-9 and TRBJ2-1): DTGVSQNPRHKITKRGQNVTFRCDPISEHNRLYWYRQTLGQGPEFLTYFQNEAQLEKSRLLSDRFSAERPKGSFSTLEIQRTEQGDSAMYLCASSLAGKRELRNEQFFGPGTRLTVL.

This chain uses TRBV5-1 with TRBJ2-5; D possibly corresponds to TRBD2 (6 bases). CDR3 length: 14 amino acids. The germline CDR1 and CDR2 sequences are SGHRS and YFSETQ. V lost 0 bases and J 2 bases, leaving 8 bases between the germline ends. The CDR3 DNA follows: TGCGCCAGCAGCTTGGGGGGGGAACAAGAGACCCAGTACTTC. It yields the protein CASSLGGEQETQYF.

This clone has just a few counts. The chain combines TRBV5-1 with TRBJ2-5; no definite D call. Per the germline V gene, CDR1 is SGHRS and CDR2 is YFSETQ. The CDR3 is 15 amino acids. V dropped 0 bases and J dropped 0 bases, with 9 bases sitting between them. This CDR3 is CASSLVGGYQETQYF. As DNA, the CDR3 is TGCGCCAGCAGCTTGGTTGGCGGTTACCAAGAGACCCAGTACTTC.

The V gene is TRBV27, the J gene TRBJ2-7; D remains ambiguous. Germline assignment: CDR1 MNHEY and CDR2 SMNVEV (reference sequence). The CDR3 loop spans 15 amino acids. The V end was cut by 2 bases, the J end by 0 bases, with 11 bases between. CDR3 sequence: CASSLRPGSSYEQYF. As DNA, the CDR3 is TGTGCCAGCAGTTTAAGGCCAGGTAGCTCCTACGAGCAGTACTTC.

The chain has TRBV28 and TRBJ1-6, with a tentative D call TRBD1 (6 bases). Trimming took off 5 bases at V and 3 bases at J, with 11 bases between the two ends. Germline V gene lookup returns CDR1 MDHEN and CDR2 SYDVKM. This CDR3 is 15 amino acids long. The CDR3 nucleotides are TGTGCCAGCAGTCCCGGGGACAACTATAATTCACCCCTCCACTTT. As protein: CASSPGDNYNSPLHF.